The rows below give T cell receptor beta chains drawn from one sample of a study of T cell repertoires in cytomegalovirus infection. Their antigens remain unidentified. Each CDR3 protein is one row after TCRdb ran MiXCR on the reads. The sample lists about 830,000 distinct CDR3 sequences, less than 35% occurring once. Sequencing used cultured CD8+ T cells from PBMCs, obtained from culture after CMV antigen stimulation. These receptors all come from a human donor in good health (CMV status not recorded). Some clones in this sample may be carry-over from other donors' samples. The CDR3 runs from the conserved cysteine through the conserved F or W. A D gene is named only where the DNA matches it firmly. For some rows the clone size is stated as once, few or many, or as a class when expanded; others skip it.

-,-,TRBJ2-2,TRBV7-9,TGTGCCAGCAGCTTCAGTCACACGAACACCGGGGAGCTGTTTTTT,CASSFSHTNTGELFF
-,-,TRBJ2-1,TRBV28,TGTGCCAGCAGTTTTCTTGAACGGTGGGGGGAGAAAAGCGATGAGCAGTTCTTC,CASSFLERWGEKSDEQFF
-,-,TRBJ2-1,TRBV7-6,TGTGTCAGCAGCTTAGATATATGGGGCGGAAATGAGCAGTTCTTC,CVSSLDIWGGNEQFF
-,once,TRBJ1-6,TRBV7-9,TGTGCCAGCAGCCCCACCCAGGGAGAGTCCTATAATTCACCCCTCCACTTT,CASSPTQGESYNSPLHF
TRBD2,few,TRBJ2-1,TRBV7-6,TGTGCCAGCAGCTTTTGGGGGGGGGCCTACAATGAGCAGTTCTTC,CASSFWGGAYNEQFF
-,few,TRBJ1-1,TRBV25-1,TGTGCCAGCAGTGAATATTACGGGGACACTGAAGCTTTCTTT,CASSEYYGDTEAFF
-,-,TRBJ2-3,TRBV7-3,TGTGCCAGCAGCTTAGACAGTCACTCAGGGGATACGCAGTATTTT,CASSLDSHSGDTQYF
-,-,TRBJ1-1,TRBV6-5,TGTGCCAGCATCAACCCCCTGAGGGAAGCTTTCTTT,CASINPLREAFF
-,once,TRBJ1-2,TRBV28,TGTGCCTGCAAGGGGGACAATGAACCCCATCTCTATGGCTACACCTTC,CACKGDNEPHLYGYTF
-,-,TRBJ2-3,TRBV28,TGTGCCAGCAGTTTAGATTTGACAACACGATACACAGATACGCAGTATTTT,CASSLDLTTRYTDTQYF
-,-,TRBJ1-1,TRBV20-1,TGCAGTGCTAGAAATCGAGCCGCTAGCTTGAACACTGAAGCTTTCTTT,CSARNRAASLNTEAFF
TRBD2,few,TRBJ2-1,TRBV27,TGTGCCAGATTATGGACTAGCGGGGGATCCTACAATGAGCAGTTCTTC,CARLWTSGGSYNEQFF
-,-,TRBJ2-1,TRBV6-2/TRBV6-3,TGTGCCAGTGGGACTGCCAGCTCCTACAATGAGCAGTTCTTC,CASGTASSYNEQFF
TRBD1,few,TRBJ1-1,TRBV7-2,TGTGCCAGCAGCTTAGCGGGACAGGGGGCCATTGAAGCTTTCTTT,CASSLAGQGAIEAFF
-,-,TRBJ2-1,TRBV4-1,TGCGCCAGCAGCCAAGCAGGGGCAACCTACAATGAGCAGTTCTTC,CASSQAGATYNEQFF
-,-,TRBJ2-3,TRBV2,TGTGCCAACAAAGAAGGGGGAGGCACAGATACGCAGTATTTT,CANKEGGGTDTQYF
TRBD2,few,TRBJ2-1,TRBV27,TGTGCCAGTCTCGGGGGGGGGGCCCTCTACAATGAGCAGTTCTTC,CASLGGGALYNEQFF
-,-,TRBJ2-3,TRBV4-1,TGCGCCAGCAGCCAAGGACAGGATTCAGATACGCAGTATTTT,CASSQGQDSDTQYF
-,-,TRBJ1-2,TRBV29-1,TGCAGCGTTGAAGAGCAGAATGGCTATGGCTACACCTTC,CSVEEQNGYGYTF
TRBD1,-,TRBJ1-2,TRBV7-9,TGTGCCAGCAGCGGTGGGACAGGGCATGGCTACACCTTC,CASSGGTGHGYTF
TRBD2,-,TRBJ2-4,TRBV13,TGTGCCAGCAGCTTAGGCCAAGCGGGGGGCAAAAACATTCAGTACTTC,CASSLGQAGGKNIQYF
-,-,TRBJ1-5,TRBV12-3/TRBV12-4,TGTGCCAGCAGTGGGCCTGGGGCGGGTAGCAATCAGCCCCAGCATTTT,CASSGPGAGSNQPQHF
TRBD2,-,TRBJ2-1,TRBV5-4,TGTGCCAGCACACGGACTAGCGGGGGAAATGAGCAGTTCTTC,CASTRTSGGNEQFF
TRBD1,-,TRBJ2-6,TRBV28,TGTGCCAACAGTTTTGGACAGGTTAGGGGTCGGTGGGCCAACGTCCTGACTTTC,CANSFGQVRGRWANVLTF
-,-,TRBJ2-3,TRBV6-1,TGTGCCAGCACCCCAAGGGAAGGCCGCACAGATACGCAGTATTTT,CASTPREGRTDTQYF
TRBD1,once,TRBJ2-2,TRBV19,TGTGCCAGTAGGGGGCAGGGGGCGTGGACCGGGGAGCTGTTTTTT,CASRGQGAWTGELFF
TRBD1,many,TRBJ2-2,TRBV20-1,TGCAGTGCTAGAGATAAAACAGGGGGCCTCACCGGGGAGCTGTTTTTT,CSARDKTGGLTGELFF
-,-,TRBJ2-5,TRBV4-3,TGCGCCAGCAGCCAAGGTCACGTTTTCCAAGAGACCCAGTACTTC,CASSQGHVFQETQYF
-,-,TRBJ2-7,TRBV19,TGTGCCAGTAGTATGACTATGGGCTACGAGCAGTACTTC,CASSMTMGYEQYF
TRBD1,-,TRBJ1-6,TRBV9,TGTGCCAGCAGCGTAGCTGCACAGGGGGTGGGTAATTCACCCCTCCACTTT,CASSVAAQGVGNSPLHF
-,once,TRBJ2-4,TRBV24-1,TGTGTCACCAGTGCTGGGAACTTTAACACCAAAAACATTCAGTACTTC,CVTSAGNFNTKNIQYF
TRBD1,-,TRBJ1-1,TRBV6-5,TGTGCCAGCAGTTACCCCCGGGACACAGGGGATACTGAAGCTTTCTTT,CASSYPRDTGDTEAFF
-,-,TRBJ1-2,TRBV7-9,TGTGTCAGCAGCCTACTCCAGGGAACTAACTATGGCTACACCTTC,CVSSLLQGTNYGYTF
-,-,TRBJ1-2,TRBV7-9,TGTGCCAGCAGCTTAGAACAGCTATATGGCTACACCTTC,CASSLEQLYGYTF
-,-,TRBJ2-3,TRBV5-8,TGTGCCAGCAGCGCCCCTACGAAAGACACAGATACGCAGTATTTT,CASSAPTKDTDTQYF
TRBD2,few,TRBJ2-4,TRBV7-2,TGTGCCAGCAGCTTAGCGCGTGGGACTATCAAAAACATTCAGTACTTC,CASSLARGTIKNIQYF
-,few,TRBJ2-2,TRBV7-9,TGTGCCCAGCCGGGGACACGCGGTCTCGGGGAGCTGTTTTTT,CAQPGTRGLGELFF
-,-,TRBJ1-2,TRBV6-1,TGTGCCAGCAGTGAAGCGCAGGGAGGTAACTATGGCTACACCTTC,CASSEAQGGNYGYTF
-,-,TRBJ1-2,TRBV20-1,TGCAGTGCTGAGATGGCAGGTGGCTACACCTTC,CSAEMAGGYTF
TRBD2,-,TRBJ2-7,TRBV4-1,TGCGCCAGCAGCCAACTCCCTGGGGGGGGGGGACTCTCCTACGAGCAGTACTTC,CASSQLPGGGGLSYEQYF
TRBD2,few,TRBJ2-1,TRBV7-9,TGTGCCAGCAGCTCTCCGGGACTAGCGGGACACGACAATGAGCAGTTCTTC,CASSSPGLAGHDNEQFF
-,many,TRBJ1-6,TRBV7-2,TGTGCCAGCAGCTTAGCGGGGGGGGGATCCTATAATTCACCCCTCCACTTT,CASSLAGGGSYNSPLHF
TRBD1,few,TRBJ2-1,TRBV14,TGTGCCAGCAGCCTGTGGGACAGGGTAGGCCACAATGAGCAGTTCTTC,CASSLWDRVGHNEQFF
TRBD2,many,TRBJ2-5,TRBV7-8,TGTGCCAGCAGCAACGGGGGGTCGGTAGAGACCCAGTACTTC,CASSNGGSVETQYF
-,many,TRBJ1-1,TRBV28,TGTGCCAGCAGTTTGGGACTAGGGGAAGCTTTCTTT,CASSLGLGEAFF
-,once,TRBJ1-5,TRBV15,TGTGCCATCAGGAGTAGCAATCAGCCCCAGCATTTT,CAIRSSNQPQHF
-,-,TRBJ1-1,TRBV3-1,TGTGCCAGCAGCCAAGATATGAGGGCCCACACTGAAGCTTTCTTT,CASSQDMRAHTEAFF
TRBD1,few,TRBJ1-2,TRBV6-6,TGTGCCAGCAGTTACCTCCGGGACAGGGGCTACACCTTC,CASSYLRDRGYTF
-,many,TRBJ2-1,TRBV7-2,TGTGCCAGCAGCTCCTCTCGGGACCCAAGAGCAGATGAGCAGTTCTTC,CASSSSRDPRADEQFF
-,many,TRBJ2-3,TRBV7-2,TGTGCCAGCAGCTTATACGGACCACCAGATACGCAGTATTTT,CASSLYGPPDTQYF
TRBD2,few,TRBJ2-7,TRBV11-2,TGTGCCAGCAGACTTAGCCCGGGACTAGCGGGGGGCCACGAGCAGTACTTC,CASRLSPGLAGGHEQYF
-,-,TRBJ1-5,TRBV12-3/TRBV12-4,TGTGCCAGCTCCGAGACCGGTAATCAGCCCCAGCATTTT,CASSETGNQPQHF
TRBD1,-,TRBJ2-1,TRBV25-1,TGTGCCAGCAGTGACCGGGACAGCCAGTTCTTC,CASSDRDSQFF
TRBD1,few,TRBJ2-7,TRBV6-2/TRBV6-3,TGTGCCAGCAGTTACCGACCTGGACAGGAGATATTTACGCAGCAGTACTTC,CASSYRPGQEIFTQQYF
TRBD1,few,TRBJ2-4,TRBV4-1,TGCGCCAGCAGCCTCATAAGAGACAGGGGTCCCAAAAACATTCAGTACTTC,CASSLIRDRGPKNIQYF
TRBD1,few,TRBJ1-1,TRBV7-9,TGTGCCAGCAGCTTACCGGGACAGGGGACCACTGAAGCTTTCTTT,CASSLPGQGTTEAFF
-,few,TRBJ2-5,TRBV12-3/TRBV12-4,TGTGCCAGCTCTCCTGGGGATGAGACCCAGTACTTC,CASSPGDETQYF
TRBD2,once,TRBJ2-5,TRBV10-3,TGTGCCATCAGCCTAGGGCTAGCGGGGGGTCAAGAGACCCAGTACTTC,CAISLGLAGGQETQYF
-,few,TRBJ1-5,TRBV6-1,TGTGCCAGCAGTGAATCGTGGGCAGTACCGAGCAATCAGCCCCAGCATTTT,CASSESWAVPSNQPQHF
TRBD2,few,TRBJ2-3,TRBV6-2/TRBV6-3,TGTGCCAGCAGTTCCCCGGGACTAGCGGGTTCAGATACGCAGTATTTT,CASSSPGLAGSDTQYF